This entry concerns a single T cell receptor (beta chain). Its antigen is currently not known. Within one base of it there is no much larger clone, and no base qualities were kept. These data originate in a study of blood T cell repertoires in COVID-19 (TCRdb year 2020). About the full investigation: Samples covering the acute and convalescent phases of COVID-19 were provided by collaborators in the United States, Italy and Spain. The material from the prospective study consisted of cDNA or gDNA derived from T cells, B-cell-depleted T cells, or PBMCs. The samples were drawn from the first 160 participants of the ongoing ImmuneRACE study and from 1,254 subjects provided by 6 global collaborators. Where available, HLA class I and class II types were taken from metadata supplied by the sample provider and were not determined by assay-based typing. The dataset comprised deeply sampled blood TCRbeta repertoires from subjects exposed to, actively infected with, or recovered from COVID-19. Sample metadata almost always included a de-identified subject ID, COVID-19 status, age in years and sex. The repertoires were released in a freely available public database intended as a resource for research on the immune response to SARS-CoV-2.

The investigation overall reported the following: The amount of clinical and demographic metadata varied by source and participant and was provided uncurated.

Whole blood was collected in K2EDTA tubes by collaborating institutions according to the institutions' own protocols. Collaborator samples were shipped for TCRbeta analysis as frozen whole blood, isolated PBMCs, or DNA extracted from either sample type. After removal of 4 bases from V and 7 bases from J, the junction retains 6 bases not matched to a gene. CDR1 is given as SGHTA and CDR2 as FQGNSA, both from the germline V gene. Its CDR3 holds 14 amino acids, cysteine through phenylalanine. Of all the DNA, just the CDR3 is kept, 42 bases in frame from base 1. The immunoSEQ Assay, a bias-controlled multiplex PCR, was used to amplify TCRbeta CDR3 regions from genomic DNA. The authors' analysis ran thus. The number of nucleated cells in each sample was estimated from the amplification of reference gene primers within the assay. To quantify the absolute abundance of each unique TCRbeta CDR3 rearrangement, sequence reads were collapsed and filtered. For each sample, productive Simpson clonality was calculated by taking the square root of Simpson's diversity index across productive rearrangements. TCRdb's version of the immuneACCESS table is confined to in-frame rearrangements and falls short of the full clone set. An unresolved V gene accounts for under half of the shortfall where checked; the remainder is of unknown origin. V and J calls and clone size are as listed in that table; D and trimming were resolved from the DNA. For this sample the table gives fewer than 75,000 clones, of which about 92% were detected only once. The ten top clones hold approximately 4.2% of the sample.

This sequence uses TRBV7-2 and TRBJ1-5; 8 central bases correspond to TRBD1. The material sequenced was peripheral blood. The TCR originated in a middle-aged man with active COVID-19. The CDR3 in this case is CASSSDAGGQPQHF. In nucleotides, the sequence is TGTGCCAGCAGCTCCGATGCAGGGGGCCAGCCCCAGCATTTT.